Below, 31 T cell receptor beta chains from the same sample are listed, as sequenced in a study of blood T cell repertoires in COVID-19. Assay used: immunoSEQ multiplex PCR; TCRdb lists only in-frame clones, some missing. This table has fewer than 85,000 clones, 90% appearing once. Sequencing was performed on peripheral blood. Every receptor here comes from a woman in her forties or fifties in a cohort sampled during active COVID-19.

This chain links TRBV3-1 (or the pseudogene TRBV3-2) with TRBJ2-1; possibly TRBD1 for D (6 bases). CDR3 length equals 16 residues. V lost 4 bases to trimming and J lost 3 bases, with 16 bases between them. The germline gives CDR1 LGHDT, CDR2 YNNKEL (reference sequence). The CDR3 DNA sequence: TGTGCCAGCAGCCCTTCGGGACACAGCGTCTACAATGAGCAGTTCTTC. The encoded protein is CASSPSGHSVYNEQFF.

The chain is built from TRBV19 and TRBJ1-1, with a possible D match to TRBD1 (5 bases). The CDR3 totals 18 residues. CDR1 LNHDA and CDR2 SQIVND come from the germline V gene (reference sequence). The V gene lost 3 bases and the J gene lost 3 bases, with 23 bases spanning the gap. CDR3 DNA: TGTGCCAGTAGTATTGCGGGGCCAGACCTCCTGTTCTACACTGAAGCTTTCTTT. It codes for CASSIAGPDLLFYTEAFF.

The chain joins TRBV28 to TRBJ2-7; no definite D call. This CDR3 is built from 11 residues. V gave up 4 bases and J gave up 2 bases, with 3 bases separating them. CDR1 and CDR2 from the germline V gene are MDHEN and SYDVKM. CDR3: CASSSTYEQYF. CDR3 DNA: TGTGCCAGCAGTTCCACCTACGAGCAGTACTTC.

The V and J genes are TRBV29-1 and TRBJ1-2; TRBD1 matches at 7 bases. The trim removed 4 bases at V and 2 bases at J, leaving 10 bases unmatched. The germline V gene encodes CDR1 SQVTM and CDR2 ANQGSEA. This CDR3 comprises 15 residues. The chain's CDR3 is CSVVRGTEPNYGYTF. The CDR3, as DNA: TGCAGCGTTGTCAGGGGGACAGAACCCAACTATGGCTACACCTTC. Using reference TRBV29-1 and TRBJ1-2 for the parts outside the CDR3, the full variable domain is SAVISQKPSRDICQRGTSLTIQCQVDSQVTMMFWYRQQPGQSLTLIATANQGSEATYESGFVIDKFPISRPNLTFSTLTVSNMSPEDSSIYLCSVVRGTEPNYGYTFGSGTRLTVV.

This clone appeared a single time. The CDR3 region is CASSIGTNPYEQYF. The CDR3 bases are TGCGCCAGCAGCATCGGGACAAATCCCTACGAGCAGTACTTC. V usage is TRBV5-1 and J usage is TRBJ2-7; possibly TRBD1 for D (6 bases). V lost 4 bases to trimming and J lost 2 bases, with 13 bases between them. Germline V gene data show CDR1 as SGHRS and CDR2 as YFSETQ. The CDR3 totals 14 residues.

In this sample, this clone turned up once. The chain links TRBV3-1 (or the pseudogene TRBV3-2) to TRBJ1-2, with 7 bases identical to TRBD1. The germline V gene has CDR1 LGHDT and CDR2 YNNKEL (reference sequence). The V gene end was trimmed by 0 bases and the J gene end by 8 bases; junction bases not matched to a gene: 12. This CDR3 is built from 16 residues. CDR3 amino acids: CASSQDPTGFFGGYTF. CDR3 nucleotide sequence: TGTGCCAGCAGCCAAGACCCGACAGGGTTCTTCGGGGGCTACACCTTC.

The chain joins TRBV3-1 (or the pseudogene TRBV3-2) to TRBJ1-2; no clear D gene. Germline CDR1 reads LGHDT; CDR2 reads YNNKEL (reference sequence). The CDR3 extends over 17 amino acids. The ends were cut back, 4 bases at V and 0 bases at J, with 18 bases in the middle. CDR3 DNA sequence: TGTGCCAGCAGCCGAACTACCCCCCAGAGCGCTAACTATGGCTACACCTTC. It encodes CASSRTTPQSANYGYTF.

The chain joins TRBV3-1 (or the pseudogene TRBV3-2) to TRBJ2-1, with 13 positions matching TRBD2. The CDR3 covers 16 residues. Losses at the gene ends were 3 bases for V and 7 bases for J; bases not matched to a gene: 6. CDR1 LGHDT and CDR2 YNNKEL come from the germline V gene (reference sequence). CDR3 in amino acids: CASSQDRTSGRNEQFF. DNA of the CDR3: TGTGCCAGCAGCCAGGATAGGACTAGCGGGAGAAATGAGCAGTTCTTC.

This clone was picked up one time. The J gene is TRBJ2-3, the V gene TRBV4-1; no reliable D call. The CDR3 runs to 16 residues. Germline V gene data show CDR1 as MGHRA and CDR2 as YSYEKL. V was pared by 4 bases and J by 6 bases, with 20 bases between. CDR3 DNA sequence: TGCGCCAGCAGCCCCCTTGGTCTGTTTGCGTCGGATACGCAGTATTTT. It is translated as CASSPLGLFASDTQYF.

The V and J genes are TRBV19 and TRBJ2-1; D is undetermined. This CDR3 is 18 amino acids long. Deletions cut 10 bases from V and 0 bases from J, with 25 bases between. The V gene's germline CDR1 is LNHDA and CDR2 SQIVND (reference sequence). The CDR3 spells CATSPFPLGQSSYNEQFF. The CDR3 DNA reads as TGTGCCACCTCGCCTTTTCCTTTGGGCCAAAGCTCCTACAATGAGCAGTTCTTC.

This chain connects TRBV20-1 to TRBJ2-3; unclear D gene. The CDR3 sequence is 11 residues long. The germline gives CDR1 DFQATT, CDR2 SNEGSKA (reference sequence). Trimming left V 4 bases short and J 6 bases short, with 8 bases between. CDR3 region: CSAISRDTQYF. In DNA, the CDR3 is TGCAGTGCTATAAGCAGGGATACGCAGTATTTT.

The gene calls are TRBV10-3 and TRBJ2-7, with a tentative D call TRBD1 (5 bases). This CDR3 has 14 amino acids. Germline-derived CDR1 and CDR2 are ENHRY and SYGVKD. With 2 bases removed from V and 6 bases from J, the gap between germline ends came to 14 bases. The CDR3, as DNA: TGTGCCATCAGTGAGAAAGGGGCGGATCCCGAGCAGTACTTC. Its protein product is CAISEKGADPEQYF.

The chain carries TRBV18 and TRBJ2-5; D might be TRBD1 (5 bases). The CDR3 runs 15 residues. CDR1 and CDR2 from the germline V gene are KGHSH and LQKENI. V was pared by 1 base and J by 4 bases, with 13 bases between. For the CDR3, the DNA is TGTGCCAGCTCACCACAGGGGCCTGGAGCAGAGACCCAGTACTTC. It codes for CASSPQGPGAETQYF.

This sequence joins TRBV11-2 and TRBJ2-1; 7 bases are shared with TRBD2. CDR3 length: 16 amino acids. Germline loops: CDR1 SGHAT, CDR2 FQNNGV. V lost 0 bases and J lost 8; bases outside the gene matches: 10. The CDR3 here is CASSLDSGLIPHEQFF. Written as DNA, the CDR3 is TGTGCCAGCAGCTTAGACTCGGGACTAATCCCCCATGAGCAGTTCTTC.

The chain is built from TRBV25-1 and TRBJ2-5, with 8 positions matching TRBD1. CDR3 size: 15 residues. The trim removed 6 bases at V and 4 bases at J, leaving 10 bases unmatched. Germline CDR1 is MGHDK and CDR2 is SYGVNS. CDR3 sequence (DNA): TGTGCCAGCAGCGCTGTGGACAGGGCTCGAGAGACCCAGTACTTC. Translating gives CASSAVDRARETQYF.

V and J are TRBV7-3 and TRBJ2-1, with D possibly TRBD1 on 5 matching bases. This CDR3 region has 15 residues. Germline-derived CDR1 and CDR2 are SGHTA and FQGTGA. The V end lost 3 bases, the J end lost 6 bases, and 15 bases lay between the germline ends. The CDR3 DNA reads TGTGCCAGCAGCTTGGGGTATCAGGGCATCAATGAGCAGTTCTTC. This encodes CASSLGYQGINEQFF.

V is TRBV2 and J is TRBJ1-5, with D possibly being TRBD1 (5 bases). This CDR3 region has 14 residues. From germline, CDR1 is SNHLY and CDR2 FYNNEI. Trimming took off 9 bases at V and 0 bases at J, with 12 bases between the two ends. DNA for the CDR3: TGTGCCAGTCAACAGGCTGATAGCAATCAGCCCCAGCATTTT. The encoded protein is CASQQADSNQPQHF.

This chain connects TRBV3-1 (or the pseudogene TRBV3-2) to TRBJ1-4, with D unresolved. The length of the CDR3 is 15 residues. The V end lost 1 base, the J end lost 3 bases, and 9 bases lay between the germline ends. Per germline, CDR1 LGHDT and CDR2 YNNKEL (reference sequence). The DNA for the CDR3 is TGTGCCAGCAGCCAAGTTCTGGGCTCTAATGAAAAACTGTTTTTT. It is translated as CASSQVLGSNEKLFF.

The J gene is TRBJ1-1, the V gene TRBV10-3; TRBD1 agrees at 12 bases. Germline loops: CDR1 ENHRY, CDR2 SYGVKD. J gave up 5 bases and V 4 bases, and 8 bases lay outside the gene matches. The CDR3 is 16 residues long. This chain's CDR3 is CAISGGTGGGLTEAFF. The CDR3 DNA is TGTGCCATCAGTGGGGGGACAGGGGGCGGTTTGACTGAAGCTTTCTTT.

This clone has a count of ten or more. The chain carries TRBV19 and TRBJ2-7; 12 nucleotides match TRBD1. The junction had 4 bases not matched to a gene; V was cut back by 5 bases and J by 5 bases. The CDR3 has 14 residues. CDR1 is LNHDA and CDR2 is SQIVND in the germline V gene (reference sequence). The CDR3 region has the DNA TGTGCCAGTAGTCCGGGACAGGGGGCAAACGAGCAGTACTTC. It encodes CASSPGQGANEQYF.

The CDR3 coding sequence is TGTGCCAGCACCGAAAGAGCGGGGTTTCAAGAGACCCAGTACTTC. Protein product: CASTERAGFQETQYF. The genes are TRBV27 and TRBJ2-5, with 7 bases identical to TRBD2. The J segment lost 2 bases and the V segment lost 7 bases, leaving 10 bases of the junction unmatched. The CDR3 is made up of 15 amino acids. The V gene's germline CDR1 is MNHEY and CDR2 SMNVEV (reference sequence).

The J gene is TRBJ2-7, the V gene TRBV28; D is unresolved. Germline CDR1 is MDHEN and CDR2 is SYDVKM. The length of the CDR3 is 16 residues. With 4 bases removed from V and 0 bases from J, the gap between germline ends came to 16 bases. CDR3 bases: TGTGCCAGCAGTTCCTCGAGTGCCTCTGCCTCCTACGAGCAGTACTTC. This gives the protein CASSSSSASASYEQYF.

The genes are TRBV5-4 and TRBJ1-5; 9 bases map to TRBD1. The V and J ends lost 0 bases and 0 bases, in that order; junction bases with no gene match: 7. The CDR3 is made up of 18 amino acids. In germline, CDR1 is SGHNT, CDR2 YYREEE (reference sequence). The CDR3 bases are TGTGCCAGCAGCTTGGATAGGACAGGGGCATATAGCAATCAGCCCCAGCATTTT. Its translation is CASSLDRTGAYSNQPQHF.

This chain joins TRBV10-2 and TRBJ1-1; D remains ambiguous. CDR1 WSHSY and CDR2 SAAADI come from the germline V gene. The CDR3 has 14 amino acids. V lost 3 bases and J lost 3, with 11 bases in between. CDR3 DNA sequence: TGCGCCAGCAGTGATTGGCGGCGGGACACTGAAGCTTTCTTT. This gives the protein CASSDWRRDTEAFF.

The chain has TRBV12-3 or TRBV12-4 and TRBJ1-1, with 7 bases lining up with TRBD1. The CDR3 is made up of 13 amino acids. The V segment lost 5 bases and the J segment 9 bases; nucleotides outside the gene matches: 9. The chain's CDR3 is CASSQRGQIKAFF. The DNA of the CDR3 is TGTGCCAGCAGTCAACGGGGACAGATAAAAGCTTTCTTT.

The rearrangement links TRBV7-9 to TRBJ2-7, with D possibly being TRBD2 (6 bases). Germline V lookup: CDR1 SEHNR, CDR2 FQNEAQ (reference sequence). The CDR3 contains 14 residues. V lost 6 bases to trimming and J lost 2 bases, with 14 bases between them. As DNA, the CDR3 is TGTGCCAGCAGTGGGGCCAGGGAGGCCTACGAGCAGTACTTC. Translation: CASSGAREAYEQYF.

The J gene is TRBJ1-5, the V gene TRBV6-5, with 8 bases identical to TRBD1. The V and J ends lost 5 bases and 3 bases, in that order; junction bases with no gene match: 3. The CDR3 is 14 amino acids. The germline CDR1 and CDR2 sequences are MNHEY and SVGAGI. The CDR3 protein is CASSLGQDNQPQHF. The CDR3, as DNA: TGTGCCAGCAGTCTGGGACAGGACAATCAGCCCCAGCATTTT.

The rearrangement joins TRBV11-2 to TRBJ2-7; 11 bases are shared with TRBD2. CDR1 is SGHAT and CDR2 is FQNNGV in the germline V gene. CDR3 length equals 15 residues. The V segment lost 1 base and the J segment 3 bases; nucleotides outside the gene matches: 2. The DNA for the CDR3 is TGTGCCAGCAGCTTAGGACTAGCGGGAAACTACGAGCAGTACTTC. Its translation is CASSLGLAGNYEQYF.

This clone appeared a single time. The chain combines TRBV5-6 with TRBJ2-2; TRBD2 is a possible D gene (5 bases). CDR3 length: 13 residues. Germline V CDR1 and CDR2: SGHDT, YYEEEE. The ends were cut back, 4 bases at V and 6 bases at J, with 10 bases in the middle. The CDR3 DNA reads as TGTGCCAGCAGCAGACGGCGGGCCGGGGAGCTGTTTTTT. It translates to CASSRRRAGELFF.

This chain links TRBV6-4 with TRBJ1-4; a weak D match, TRBD1 (6 bases). The CDR3 covers 15 residues. From germline, CDR1 is MRHNA and CDR2 SNTAGT. The V and J ends lost 6 bases and 7 bases respectively, with 18 bases between them. The CDR3 spells CASSRTVGTSEKLFF. The CDR3 DNA follows: TGTGCCAGCAGCCGGACAGTGGGAACGTCTGAAAAACTGTTTTTT.

The chain joins TRBV11-1 to TRBJ1-5; 10 bases are shared with TRBD1. Unmatched junction bases numbered 6, after V lost 6 bases and J lost 7 bases. Germline values: CDR1 SGHAT, CDR2 FQDESV (reference sequence). There are 14 residues in the CDR3. For the CDR3, the DNA is TGTGCCAGCAGTTGGACAGGGGGGTCGCAGCCCCAGCATTTT. Its translation is CASSWTGGSQPQHF.